Below are 22 T cell receptor beta chains sequenced from a single sample in a study of T cell responses to AZD1222 COVID-19 vaccine. Libraries were prepared by immunoSEQ multiplex PCR; TCRdb keeps only in-frame clonotypes and omits some of them. The sample holds 100,000 or so clones, roughly 87% seen once. The source material was peripheral blood, sampled on day 0 of AZD1222 vaccination. Receptors originate from an adult in good health.

This clone was seen only a few times. V and J are TRBV4-3 and TRBJ2-3, with 9 bases that match TRBD2. J gave up 2 bases and V 4 bases, and 4 bases lay outside the gene matches. This CDR3 is 15 amino acids long. CDR1 is LGHNA and CDR2 is YSLEER in the germline V gene. Here the CDR3 DNA reads TGCGCCAGCAGCCGGCTAGCGGGGCCCACAGATACGCAGTATTTT. This translates into CASSRLAGPTDTQYF.

The chain recombines TRBV19 with TRBJ2-5, with TRBD2 matching 11 bases. The germline V gene has CDR1 LNHDA and CDR2 SQIVND (reference sequence). This CDR3 contains 14 residues. After removal of 6 bases from V and 3 bases from J, the junction contained 3 bases not matched to a gene. CDR3: CASRGGLAEETQYF. The CDR3 DNA is TGTGCCAGTAGAGGGGGACTAGCGGAAGAGACCCAGTACTTC. The full variable domain, completed using reference TRBV19 and TRBJ2-5, is DGGITQSPKYLFRKEGQNVTLSCEQNLNHDAMYWYRQDPGQGLRLIYYSQIVNDFQKGDIAEGYSVSREKKESFPLTVTSAQKNPTAFYLCASRGGLAEETQYFGPGTRLLVL.

The sample holds a few counts of this clone. The chain carries TRBV2 and TRBJ1-6; 8 positions match TRBD1. The CDR3 has 15 amino acids. Germline CDR1 reads SNHLY; CDR2 reads FYNNEI. Trimming took 7 bases from V and 7 from J; bases not matched to a gene: 9. The CDR3 is CASMQDRVGNSPLHF. CDR3 nucleotides: TGTGCCAGCATGCAGGACAGGGTAGGAAATTCACCCCTCCACTTT.

The chain has TRBV7-9 and TRBJ1-1; D gene uncertain. This CDR3 region has 16 residues. Trimming removed 7 bases from V and 0 bases from J, with 18 bases in between. Germline V gene sequence: CDR1 SEHNR, CDR2 FQNEAQ (reference sequence). CDR3 DNA: TGTGCCAGCACCATAACCGGGAGGGCCATGAACACTGAAGCTTTCTTT. Amino acid sequence: CASTITGRAMNTEAFF.

This chain uses TRBV30 with TRBJ2-7, with D tentatively TRBD2 (6 bases). Trimming took 0 bases from V and 9 from J, leaving 18 bases between them. CDR3 length: 14 residues. Per the germline V gene, CDR1 is GTSNPN and CDR2 is SVGIG (reference sequence). DNA for the CDR3: TGTGCCTGGAGTGTTCGGGGGTTGGGTCTAGGGCAGTACTTC. The encoded protein is CAWSVRGLGLGQYF.

The V call is TRBV6-1, the J call TRBJ1-1, with D possibly being TRBD1 (5 bases). V was clipped by 1 base and J by 4 bases, with 16 bases between them. Per germline, CDR1 MNHNS and CDR2 SASEGT. This CDR3 contains 16 residues. The CDR3: CASSEGGRPPGTEAFF. For the CDR3, the DNA is TGTGCCAGCAGTGAAGGGGGACGCCCCCCAGGCACTGAAGCTTTCTTT.

This sequence joins TRBV14 and TRBJ2-1; the match to TRBD2 covers 12 bases. The CDR3 length is 17 residues. CDR1 SGHDN and CDR2 FVKESK come from the germline V gene. The trim removed 4 bases at V and 1 base at J, leaving 5 bases unmatched. The CDR3 here is CASSPTSGGFSYNEQFF. Here the CDR3 DNA reads TGTGCCAGCAGCCCCACTAGCGGGGGGTTTTCCTACAATGAGCAGTTCTTC.

In nucleotides, the CDR3 is TGTGCCAGCAGCTTACGGCTGACGGGTGGAAACACCATATATTTT. The encoded protein is CASSLRLTGGNTIYF. The rearrangement uses TRBV7-2 and TRBJ1-3, with D unclear. This CDR3 has 15 amino acids. V lost 2 bases to trimming and J lost 3 bases, with 11 bases between them. In germline, CDR1 is SGHTA, CDR2 FQGNSA.

This sequence joins TRBV5-6 and TRBJ2-7; 7 bases are a match to TRBD1. This CDR3 has 13 residues. CDR1 is SGHDT, CDR2 YYEEEE, per germline. The ends lost 5 bases at V and 7 bases at J; junction bases unmatched: 9. This CDR3 reads CASSRQGLGEQYF. CDR3 in DNA: TGTGCCAGCAGTAGACAGGGCCTGGGGGAGCAGTACTTC.

CDR3 amino acids: CASSWTGDYGYTF. The DNA for the CDR3 is TGTGCCAGCAGCTGGACAGGGGACTATGGCTACACCTTC. V gene TRBV7-2 combines with J gene TRBJ1-2; 9 bases are a match to TRBD1. Germline trimming cut 4 bases from V and 3 bases from J; bases unmatched to any gene: 0. CDR1 is SGHTA and CDR2 is FQGNSA in the germline V gene. The CDR3 is 13 amino acids. Full variable domain (missing parts from reference TRBV7-2 and TRBJ1-2): GAGVSQSPSNKVTEKGKDVELRCDPISGHTALYWYRQSLGQGLEFLIYFQGNSAPDKSGLPSDRFSAERTGGSVSTLTIQRTQQEDSAVYLCASSWTGDYGYTFGSGTRLTVV.

This chain uses TRBV6-5 with TRBJ1-2; D is unclear. CDR3 length: 13 amino acids. Deletions cut 8 bases from V and 6 bases from J, with 16 bases between. Looked up from germline, CDR1 is MNHEY and CDR2 is SVGAGI. CDR3 sequence (DNA): TGTGCCAGCGTTGAGAGTCCAGAGAATGGCTACACCTTC. Encoded protein: CASVESPENGYTF.

The V call is TRBV7-9, the J call TRBJ1-1; possibly TRBD1 for D (6 bases). Trimming cost V 3 bases and J 4 bases, with 15 bases left between them. The CDR3 covers 15 residues. Germline CDR1 SEHNR, CDR2 FQNEAQ (reference sequence). CDR3 amino acids: CASSFGGAKFTEAFF. CDR3 DNA: TGTGCCAGCAGCTTCGGGGGGGCTAAGTTCACTGAAGCTTTCTTT.

The chain employs TRBV27 and TRBJ2-7; perhaps TRBD2 as D (5 bases). Germline V lookup: CDR1 MNHEY, CDR2 SMNVEV (reference sequence). This CDR3 is built from 17 residues. Trimming left V 3 bases short and J 3 bases short, with 21 bases between. CDR3 protein: CASSFDATGRGHYEQYF. Here the CDR3 DNA reads TGTGCCAGCAGTTTCGACGCCACGGGGAGAGGCCACTACGAGCAGTACTTC.

The rearrangement joins TRBV29-1 to TRBJ2-7; D gene unclear. The CDR3 consists of 11 residues. The germline V gene encodes CDR1 SQVTM and CDR2 ANQGSEA. The V gene lost 5 bases and the J gene lost 4 bases, with 9 bases spanning the gap. The CDR3 is CSVLSGYEQYF. In DNA, the CDR3 is TGCAGCGTTCTCAGTGGGTACGAGCAGTACTTC.

The CDR3 DNA follows: TGCGCCAGCAGTCCGGGTCGCCTTGATAACTATGGCTACACCTTC. Its translation is CASSPGRLDNYGYTF. The chain joins TRBV5-1 to TRBJ1-2; D gene uncertain. This CDR3 region has 15 residues. The V end was cut by 5 bases, the J end by 1 base, with 15 bases between. Germline-derived CDR1 and CDR2 are SGHRS and YFSETQ.

The V gene is TRBV11-1, the J gene TRBJ2-1; 9 nucleotides line up with TRBD1. Germline loops: CDR1 SGHAT, CDR2 FQDESV (reference sequence). This CDR3 is 15 amino acids long. J was trimmed by 4 bases and V by 5 bases; bases with no gene match: 6. The CDR3 DNA follows: TGTGCCAGCAGCCTAGAGGACAGGGGATACAATGAGCAGTTCTTC. Translation gives CASSLEDRGYNEQFF.

The chain uses TRBV10-2 and TRBJ1-5; D is uncertain. Between the trimmed V and J ends, which lost 6 bases and 0 bases, there was a span of 12 bases. This CDR3 has 15 residues. CDR1 WSHSY and CDR2 SAAADI come from the germline V gene. The DNA of the CDR3 is TGCGCCAGCAGGCTGGCCCCCGATAGCAATCAGCCCCAGCATTTT. Protein sequence: CASRLAPDSNQPQHF.

CDR3 region: CASSYVGSGYGYTF. For the CDR3, the DNA is TGTGCCAGCAGCTATGTGGGCAGTGGCTATGGCTACACCTTC. The chain combines TRBV7-9 with TRBJ1-2; D unclear. The CDR3 is 14 residues long. Germline V CDR1 and CDR2: SEHNR, FQNEAQ (reference sequence). Trimming stripped 4 bases from V and 4 bases from J, with 13 bases between.

This chain joins TRBV4-2 and TRBJ2-7; D is unresolved. CDR3 length: 15 residues. Trimming took 1 base from V and 7 from J, leaving 17 bases between them. CDR1 LGHNA and CDR2 YNFKEQ come from the germline V gene. The CDR3 loop reads CASSQAAAPPREQYF. The CDR3 DNA reads TGTGCCAGCAGCCAAGCGGCGGCCCCCCCCAGGGAGCAGTACTTC.

The chain combines TRBV6-2 or TRBV6-3 with TRBJ1-2, with TRBD1 as a possible D gene (6 bases). CDR1 is MNHEY, CDR2 SVGEGT, per germline. This CDR3 contains 14 residues. V was shortened by 2 bases and J by 5 bases, with 12 bases between the two germline ends. The CDR3 loop reads CASSYLDSGYGYTF. CDR3 nucleotides: TGTGCCAGCAGTTACCTGGACAGTGGGTATGGCTACACCTTC.

V is TRBV11-2 and J is TRBJ1-2; 10 positions match TRBD1. V lost 0 bases, J lost 5 bases, and 6 bases stayed unmatched. There are 16 residues in the CDR3. The germline V gene encodes CDR1 SGHAT and CDR2 FQNNGV. The chain's CDR3 is CASSLDGGTGVYGYTF. As DNA, the CDR3 is TGTGCCAGCAGCTTAGATGGGGGGACAGGGGTTTATGGCTACACCTTC. Filled out from reference TRBV11-2 and TRBJ1-2, the complete variable domain reads EAGVAQSPRYKIIEKRQSVAFWCNPISGHATLYWYQQILGQGPKLLIQFQNNGVVDDSQLPKDRFSAERLKGVDSTLKIQPAKLEDSAVYLCASSLDGGTGVYGYTFGSGTRLTVV.

The chain joins TRBV6-2 or TRBV6-3 to TRBJ1-2; D uncertain. Trimming pared 2 bases from V and 4 bases from J, leaving 5 bases between. Germline V CDR1 and CDR2: MNHEY, SVGEGT. CDR3 length equals 12 residues. The CDR3 region has the DNA TGTGCCAGCAGTTACAGAGCCTATGGCTACACCTTC. This encodes CASSYRAYGYTF.